The present T cell receptor beta chain was sequenced within a study of tumor and adjacent non-tumor tissue in lung cancer. The library came from three nested PCR rounds adapted from ARM-PCR protocols. Each CDR3 protein gets one entry after TCRdb re-called the multiplex PCR reads with MiXCR. The sample has under 75,000 distinct CDR3 sequences; less than 75% are singletons. The V gene's germline CDR1 is DFQATT and CDR2 SNEGSKA (reference sequence). This CDR3 has 15 amino acids. Notes on this clonotype: Because it lacks the conserved phenylalanine or tryptophan at the end, this CDR3 is likely a read error.

RNA was extracted from bulk tissue without any cell sorting. This non-tumor lung sample came from over 3 cm beyond the tumor edge. Source material: distant non-tumor lung tissue. The chain uses TRBV20-1 and TRBJ2-3; no clear D gene. The TCR comes from a woman aged 45 to 65 with non-small cell lung cancer. The CDR3 here is CSAGLPDGSTDRQYL. CDR3 bases: TGCAGTGCTGGGTTGCCGGACGGAAGCACAGATAGGCAGTATCTT.